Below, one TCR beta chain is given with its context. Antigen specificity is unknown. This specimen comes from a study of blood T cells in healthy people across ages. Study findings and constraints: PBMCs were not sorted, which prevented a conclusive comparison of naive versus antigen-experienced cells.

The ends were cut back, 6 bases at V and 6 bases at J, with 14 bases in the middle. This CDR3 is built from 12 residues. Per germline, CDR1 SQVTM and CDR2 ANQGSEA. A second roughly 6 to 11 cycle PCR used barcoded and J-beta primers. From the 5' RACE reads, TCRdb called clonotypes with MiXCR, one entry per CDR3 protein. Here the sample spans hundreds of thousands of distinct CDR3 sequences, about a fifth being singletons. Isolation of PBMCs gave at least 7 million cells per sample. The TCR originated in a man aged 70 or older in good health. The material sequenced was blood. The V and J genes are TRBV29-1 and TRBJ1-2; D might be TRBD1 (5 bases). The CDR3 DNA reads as TGCAGCGTGAGTCCCCAGGGCCATGGCTACACCTTC. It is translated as CSVSPQGHGYTF.